The TCR beta chain described here comes from a study of lymphopenia after photon versus proton radiotherapy. Findings and caveats of the study: Under photons, naive T cells and diversity fell while effector/memory populations rose.

Sequenced by immunoSEQ multiplex PCR; TCRdb stores in-frame clones only, minus some. Here the sample spans 30,000 to 45,000 clones, more than 75% being singletons. The CDR3 consists of 11 residues. The germline V gene encodes CDR1 KGHSH and CDR2 LQKENI. Trimming shortened V by 6 bases and J by 5 bases, and 7 bases separated the two germline ends. Notes on this clone: Antigen unknown.

The origin of this receptor is a man in his forties or fifties with gastric cancer. V usage is TRBV18 and J usage is TRBJ2-5, with D unclear. This specimen was peripheral blood, taken from a patient treated with photon-based radiotherapy. CDR3 nucleotide sequence: TGTGCCAGCTCGCAAATGGAGACCCAGTACTTC. Its protein is CASSQMETQYF.